This entry describes one T cell receptor beta chain. Clones were sequenced by immunoSEQ multiplex PCR, and TCRdb holds only the in-frame ones, with some missing. The table has about 110,000 clones, approximately 91% seen once. The sample originates from a study of cytomegalovirus exposure and HLA in healthy donors. The germline V and J ends were trimmed by 4 bases and 7 bases, with 10 bases remaining between them. Germline CDR1 is GTSNPN and CDR2 is SVGIG (reference sequence). The CDR3 consists of 11 residues. This TCR came from a woman aged 18-29 years in good health and CMV-seronegative. The rearrangement links TRBV30 to TRBJ1-2; D call uncertain. The sample taken for sequencing was PBMCs. This CDR3 is CAWTGSTGYTF. The CDR3 nucleotides are TGTGCCTGGACAGGTTCCACTGGCTACACCTTC.